These T cell receptor beta chains were read from a single sample in a study of blood T cell repertoires in COVID-19. Repertoires were generated with immunoSEQ multiplex PCR, while TCRdb's copy carries only in-frame clones and drops some. The sample holds 84,000 or so clones, around 80% seen once. Material for sequencing was peripheral blood. Every receptor here comes from a human donor in a cohort sampled during active COVID-19. CDR3s include the opening cysteine and the closing phenylalanine or tryptophan. A D gene is named only where the DNA matches it firmly. Only some rows state a clone size, as once, few, many or a class for expanded clones.

v_gene,j_gene,d_gene,abundance,CDR3aa,CDR3nt
TRBV5-6,TRBJ2-7,TRBD2,.,CASSWGTSRGEQYF,TGTGCCAGCAGCTGGGGGACTAGTCGTGGCGAGCAGTACTTC
TRBV4-3,TRBJ1-3,TRBD1,.,CASSHTTGGGNTIYF,TGCGCCAGCAGCCATACGACAGGGGGTGGAAACACCATATATTTT
TRBV15,TRBJ1-4,.,.,CATSRDTLNEKLFF,TGTGCCACCAGCAGGGACACCCTGAATGAAAAACTGTTTTTT
TRBV10-3,TRBJ2-7,TRBD1,.,CAIRQGAYEQYF,TGTGCCATACGACAGGGGGCCTACGAGCAGTACTTC
TRBV28,TRBJ1-1,.,.,CASSTPRRLNTEAFF,TGTGCCAGCAGTACCCCCCGCAGGTTGAACACTGAAGCTTTCTTT
TRBV15,TRBJ2-3,.,.,CATSMEGGIRDTQYF,TGTGCCACCAGCATGGAGGGAGGTATTAGGGATACGCAGTATTTT
TRBV7-2,TRBJ2-1,TRBD2,.,CASSSKGASGDFYNEQFF,TGTGCCAGCAGCTCTAAAGGGGCTAGCGGAGACTTTTACAATGAGCAGTTCTTC
TRBV6-5,TRBJ2-3,.,.,CASSRRTVTDTQYF,TGTGCCAGCAGCCGGAGGACAGTCACAGATACGCAGTATTTT
TRBV28,TRBJ1-4,.,once,CASSLELGGKLFF,TGTGCCAGCAGTTTAGAGTTGGGGGGAAAACTGTTTTTT
TRBV28,TRBJ2-3,TRBD1,.,CASSVQGLNTQYF,TGTGCCAGCAGCGTACAGGGGTTGAATACGCAGTATTTT
TRBV30,TRBJ1-5,.,few,CAWSTGGASNQPQHF,TGTGCCTGGAGTACCGGAGGGGCGAGCAATCAGCCCCAGCATTTT
TRBV5-1,TRBJ2-1,.,.,CASSSGGDYNEQFF,TGCGCCAGCAGCTCCGGCGGGGACTACAATGAGCAGTTCTTC
TRBV4-1,TRBJ1-4,TRBD1,.,CASSQGRTGQNEKLFF,TGCGCCAGCAGCCAAGGGAGGACAGGGCAAAATGAAAAACTGTTTTTT
TRBV12-3/TRBV12-4,TRBJ1-1,.,.,CASSQRTVTEAFF,TGTGCCAGCAGTCAGCGGACAGTTACTGAAGCTTTCTTT
TRBV7-2,TRBJ1-2,.,few,CASSSQANYGYTF,TGTGCCAGCAGCTCGCAGGCTAACTATGGCTACACCTTC
TRBV28,TRBJ1-2,.,.,CASSSTGFGYTF,TGTGCCAGCAGTTCAACAGGGTTTGGCTACACCTTC
TRBV9,TRBJ1-1,.,.,CASSGEWDTEAFF,TGTGCCAGCTCCGGGGAGTGGGACACTGAAGCTTTCTTT
TRBV7-6,TRBJ1-2,.,.,CATAPETNTNYGYTF,TGTGCCACTGCTCCCGAGACAAATACCAACTATGGCTACACCTTC
TRBV2,TRBJ1-1,.,.,CASSVDTQNTEAFF,TGTGCCAGCAGCGTAGACACGCAAAACACTGAAGCTTTCTTT
TRBV2,TRBJ2-7,.,.,CASSQTYEQYF,TGTGCCAGCAGTCAAACCTACGAGCAGTACTTC
TRBV14,TRBJ2-7,.,few,CASSQDVRSYEQYF,TGTGCCAGCAGCCAAGATGTTAGATCCTACGAGCAGTACTTC
TRBV18,TRBJ2-1,.,.,CASSPRTVYNEQFF,TGTGCCAGCTCACCACGAACAGTGTACAATGAGCAGTTCTTC
TRBV5-1,TRBJ2-7,TRBD1,.,CASSWGTATYEQYF,TGCGCCAGCAGCTGGGGGACAGCGACCTACGAGCAGTACTTC
TRBV6-4,TRBJ1-6,.,.,CASSDSPGAGSPLHF,TGTGCCAGCAGTGACTCGCCGGGAGCGGGTTCACCCCTCCACTTT
TRBV3-1/TRBV3-2,TRBJ1-2,.,.,CASSQDEKPHYGYTF,TGTGCCAGCAGCCAAGACGAAAAGCCTCACTATGGCTACACCTTC
TRBV3-1/TRBV3-2,TRBJ2-1,TRBD2,.,CASSPSRLAGGGNNEQFF,TGTGCCAGCAGCCCCTCACGACTAGCGGGAGGCGGCAACAATGAGCAGTTCTTC
TRBV29-1,TRBJ2-7,TRBD1,.,CSGGQAYEQYF,TGCAGCGGGGGACAGGCCTACGAGCAGTACTTC
TRBV20-1,TRBJ2-2,.,.,CSASTAIGELFF,TGCAGTGCTAGTACCGCGATTGGGGAGCTGTTTTTT
TRBV6-2/TRBV6-3,TRBJ1-4,.,.,CASSYKILDEKLFF,TGTGCCAGCAGTTACAAGATACTGGATGAAAAACTGTTTTTT
TRBV7-9,TRBJ2-1,TRBD2,.,CAGGRLAGGEQFF,TGTGCCGGGGGCAGACTAGCGGGAGGGGAGCAGTTCTTC
TRBV19,TRBJ2-1,TRBD2,.,CASSIPRLAGVVNEQFF,TGTGCCAGTAGTATACCCCGGCTAGCGGGAGTCGTGAATGAGCAGTTCTTC
TRBV5-3,TRBJ1-4,.,few,CAQSPWRGTTNEKLFF,TGTGCCCAATCCCCCTGGAGGGGAACAACTAATGAAAAACTGTTTTTT
TRBV7-9,TRBJ2-7,.,.,CASSFGGSSYEQYF,TGTGCCAGCAGCTTCGGAGGGAGCTCCTACGAGCAGTACTTC
TRBV11-2,TRBJ2-5,TRBD1,.,CASSLAQGAGETQYF,TGTGCCAGCAGCTTAGCACAGGGGGCAGGGGAGACCCAGTACTTC
TRBV9,TRBJ2-2,TRBD1,.,CASSAGQGAGELFF,TGTGCCAGCAGCGCTGGACAGGGGGCCGGGGAGCTGTTTTTT
TRBV6-1,TRBJ2-5,TRBD1,.,CASSDFGQGQETQYF,TGTGCCAGCAGTGATTTTGGACAGGGGCAAGAGACCCAGTACTTC
TRBV18,TRBJ1-5,.,few,CASSPSVSNQPQHF,TGTGCCAGCTCACCATCAGTGAGCAATCAGCCCCAGCATTTT
TRBV6-4,TRBJ1-6,.,once,CASSRTVSYNSPLHF,TGTGCCAGCAGCCGGACAGTCTCCTATAATTCACCCCTCCACTTT
TRBV27,TRBJ1-2,.,few,CASSDGLYGYTF,TGTGCCAGCAGCGATGGCCTCTATGGCTACACCTTC
TRBV7-8,TRBJ1-1,TRBD1,.,CASSLRVRTGGTEAFF,TGTGCCAGCAGCCTCCGAGTCAGGACAGGGGGCACTGAAGCTTTCTTT
TRBV12-3/TRBV12-4,TRBJ2-7,.,few,CASSDSGYEQYF,TGTGCCAGCAGTGATAGCGGCTACGAGCAGTACTTC
TRBV4-1,TRBJ2-3,.,.,CASSQVLVRDGIDTQYF,TGCGCCAGCAGCCAGGTACTAGTAAGAGACGGGATAGATACGCAGTATTTT
TRBV11-2,TRBJ2-1,TRBD2,few,CASSLGGSGRAREQFF,TGTGCCAGCAGCTTAGGGGGTAGCGGGAGGGCCCGGGAGCAGTTCTTC
TRBV5-6,TRBJ1-5,TRBD1,.,CASSLGGQAKYSNQPQHF,TGTGCCAGCAGCTTGGGAGGACAGGCGAAATATAGCAATCAGCCCCAGCATTTT
TRBV5-1,TRBJ2-5,.,.,CASSLLSQETQYF,TGCGCCAGCAGCTTGTTGAGTCAAGAGACCCAGTACTTC
TRBV5-4,TRBJ2-3,.,.,CASSTGWGQDTQYF,TGTGCCAGCAGCACCGGGTGGGGGCAAGATACGCAGTATTTT
TRBV7-9,TRBJ1-2,.,medium-sized,CASSFPTSLMPQSF,TGTGCCAGCAGCTTCCCGACAAGTCTTATGCCTCAGTCTTTC
TRBV14,TRBJ2-1,.,.,CASSRAISVEQFF,TGTGCCAGCAGCCGAGCCATTTCTGTTGAGCAGTTCTTC
TRBV6-2/TRBV6-3,TRBJ2-1,.,.,CASSPRSYNEQFF,TGTGCCAGCAGCCCCCGCTCCTACAATGAGCAGTTCTTC
TRBV19,TRBJ1-2,TRBD1,.,CASKQGNYGYTF,TGTGCCAGTAAACAGGGGAACTATGGCTACACCTTC
TRBV4-1,TRBJ2-3,TRBD2,.,CASSQDLISGRVGDTQYF,TGCGCCAGCAGCCAAGATCTAATTAGCGGGAGAGTGGGAGATACGCAGTATTTT
TRBV5-8,TRBJ2-1,TRBD2,.,CASSSIPGTSAYNEQFF,TGTGCCAGCAGCTCTATCCCCGGGACTAGCGCTTACAATGAGCAGTTCTTC
TRBV30,TRBJ2-7,TRBD1,.,CAWTGTGVIGEQYF,TGTGCCTGGACCGGGACAGGGGTCATTGGCGAGCAGTACTTC
TRBV6-1,TRBJ1-5,TRBD1,.,CASSDRDRGLNQPQHF,TGTGCCAGCAGTGATAGGGACAGGGGGCTCAATCAGCCCCAGCATTTT
TRBV19,TRBJ2-1,TRBD2,.,CASKSSGSFTEQFF,TGTGCCAGTAAATCCAGCGGGAGTTTCACTGAGCAGTTCTTC
TRBV4-3,TRBJ2-1,TRBD2,.,CASSQDRAGGPYNEQFF,TGCGCCAGCAGCCAAGATCGGGCGGGAGGGCCCTACAATGAGCAGTTCTTC
TRBV10-3,TRBJ1-5,.,many,CAISELGGSNQPQHF,TGTGCCATCAGTGAGCTCGGAGGGAGCAATCAGCCCCAGCATTTT
TRBV5-5,TRBJ2-5,TRBD1,.,CASSLEDRGGETQYF,TGTGCCAGCAGCTTGGAGGACAGGGGCGGTGAGACCCAGTACTTC